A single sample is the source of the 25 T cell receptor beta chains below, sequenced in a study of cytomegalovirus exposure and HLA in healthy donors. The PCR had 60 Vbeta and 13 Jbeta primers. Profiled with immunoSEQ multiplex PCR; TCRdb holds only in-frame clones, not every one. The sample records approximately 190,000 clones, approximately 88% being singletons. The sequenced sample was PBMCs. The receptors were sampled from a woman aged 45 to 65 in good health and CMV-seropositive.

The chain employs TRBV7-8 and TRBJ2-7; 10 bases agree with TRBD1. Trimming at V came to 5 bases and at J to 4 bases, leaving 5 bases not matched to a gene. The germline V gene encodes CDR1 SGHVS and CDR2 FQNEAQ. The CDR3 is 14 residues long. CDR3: CASSPRQGAYEQYF. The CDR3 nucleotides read TGTGCCAGCAGCCCCAGACAGGGGGCTTACGAGCAGTACTTC.

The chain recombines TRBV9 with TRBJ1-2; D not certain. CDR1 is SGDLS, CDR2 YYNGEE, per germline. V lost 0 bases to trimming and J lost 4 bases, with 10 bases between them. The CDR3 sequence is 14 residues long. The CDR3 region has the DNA TGTGCCAGCAGCGTAGGGGCAGGTCCCTATGGCTACACCTTC. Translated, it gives CASSVGAGPYGYTF.

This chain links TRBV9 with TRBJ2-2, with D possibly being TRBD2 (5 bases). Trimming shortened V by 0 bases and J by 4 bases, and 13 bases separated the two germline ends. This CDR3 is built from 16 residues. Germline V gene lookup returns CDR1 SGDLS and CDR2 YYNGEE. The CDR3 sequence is CASSVEFEGSTGELFF. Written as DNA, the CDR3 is TGTGCCAGCAGCGTAGAATTTGAGGGTTCCACCGGGGAGCTGTTTTTT.

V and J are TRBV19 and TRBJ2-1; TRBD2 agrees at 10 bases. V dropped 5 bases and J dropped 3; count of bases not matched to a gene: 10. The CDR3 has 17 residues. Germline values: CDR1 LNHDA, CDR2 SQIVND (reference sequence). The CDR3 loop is CASSFSPGLANYNEQFF. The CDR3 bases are TGTGCCAGTAGTTTTTCACCGGGACTAGCGAACTACAATGAGCAGTTCTTC.

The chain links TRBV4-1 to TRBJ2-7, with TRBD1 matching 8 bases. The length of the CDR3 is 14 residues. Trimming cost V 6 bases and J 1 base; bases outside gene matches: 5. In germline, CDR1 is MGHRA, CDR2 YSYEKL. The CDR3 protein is CASSRDRGSYEQYF. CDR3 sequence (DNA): TGCGCCAGCAGTCGTGACAGGGGTTCCTACGAGCAGTACTTC.

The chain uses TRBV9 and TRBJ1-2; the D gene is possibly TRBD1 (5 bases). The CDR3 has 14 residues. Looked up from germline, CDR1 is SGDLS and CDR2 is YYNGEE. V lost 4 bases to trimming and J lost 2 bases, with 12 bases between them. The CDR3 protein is CASSPSTENYGYTF. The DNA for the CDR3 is TGTGCCAGCAGCCCATCGACAGAGAACTATGGCTACACCTTC.

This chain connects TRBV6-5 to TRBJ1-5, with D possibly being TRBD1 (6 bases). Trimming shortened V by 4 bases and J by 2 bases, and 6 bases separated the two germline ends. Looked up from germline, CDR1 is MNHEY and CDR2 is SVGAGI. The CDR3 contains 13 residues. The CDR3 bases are TGTGCCAGCAGTTCAGGGGGCAATCAGCCCCAGCATTTT. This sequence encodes CASSSGGNQPQHF.

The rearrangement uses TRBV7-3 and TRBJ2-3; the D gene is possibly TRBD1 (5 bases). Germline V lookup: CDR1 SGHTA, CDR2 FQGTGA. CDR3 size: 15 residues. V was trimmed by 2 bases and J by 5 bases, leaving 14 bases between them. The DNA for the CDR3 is TGTGCCAGCAGCTTAGGTGGACAAAACGGAGATACGCAGTATTTT. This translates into CASSLGGQNGDTQYF.

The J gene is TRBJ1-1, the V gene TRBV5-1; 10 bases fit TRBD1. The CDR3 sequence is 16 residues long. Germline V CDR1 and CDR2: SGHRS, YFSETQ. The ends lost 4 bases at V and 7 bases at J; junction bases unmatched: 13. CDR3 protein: CASSQPSGTGADEAFF. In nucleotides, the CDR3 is TGCGCCAGCAGCCAACCCTCCGGGACAGGGGCGGATGAAGCTTTCTTT. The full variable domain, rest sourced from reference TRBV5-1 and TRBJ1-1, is KAGVTQTPRYLIKTRGQQVTLSCSPISGHRSVSWYQQTPGQGLQFLFEYFSETQRNKGNFPGRFSGRQFSNSRSEMNVSTLELGDSALYLCASSQPSGTGADEAFFGQGTRLTVV.

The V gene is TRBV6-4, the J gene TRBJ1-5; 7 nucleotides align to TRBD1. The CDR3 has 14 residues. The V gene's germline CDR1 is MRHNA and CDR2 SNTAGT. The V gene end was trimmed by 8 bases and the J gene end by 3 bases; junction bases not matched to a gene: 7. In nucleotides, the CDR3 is TGTGCCAGCCTACGACAGGGAGCCAATCAGCCCCAGCATTTT. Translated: CASLRQGANQPQHF.

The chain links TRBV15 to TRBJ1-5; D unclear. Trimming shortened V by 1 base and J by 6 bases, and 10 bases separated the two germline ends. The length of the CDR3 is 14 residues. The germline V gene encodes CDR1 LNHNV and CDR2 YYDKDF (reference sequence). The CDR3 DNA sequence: TGTGCCACCAGCAGAGTGTCCTCCGGTCAGCCCCAGCATTTT. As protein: CATSRVSSGQPQHF.

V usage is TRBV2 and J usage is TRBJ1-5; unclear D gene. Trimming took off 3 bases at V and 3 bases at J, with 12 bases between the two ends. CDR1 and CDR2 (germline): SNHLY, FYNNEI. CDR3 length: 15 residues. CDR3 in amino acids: CASSESGIFNQPQHF. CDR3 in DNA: TGTGCCAGCAGTGAGTCGGGGATTTTCAATCAGCCCCAGCATTTT.

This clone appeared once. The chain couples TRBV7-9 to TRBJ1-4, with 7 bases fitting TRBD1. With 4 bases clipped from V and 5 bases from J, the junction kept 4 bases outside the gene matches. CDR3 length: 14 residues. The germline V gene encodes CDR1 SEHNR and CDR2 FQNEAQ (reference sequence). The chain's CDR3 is CASSSGTVNEKLFF. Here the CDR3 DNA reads TGTGCCAGCAGCTCGGGGACAGTGAATGAAAAACTGTTTTTT.

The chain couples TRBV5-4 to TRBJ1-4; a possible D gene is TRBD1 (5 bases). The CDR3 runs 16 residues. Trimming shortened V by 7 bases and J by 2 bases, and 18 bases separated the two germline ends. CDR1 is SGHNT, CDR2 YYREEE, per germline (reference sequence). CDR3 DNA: TGTGCCAGCGGCTCCCGACACAGGATTACTAATGAAAAACTGTTTTTT. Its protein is CASGSRHRITNEKLFF.

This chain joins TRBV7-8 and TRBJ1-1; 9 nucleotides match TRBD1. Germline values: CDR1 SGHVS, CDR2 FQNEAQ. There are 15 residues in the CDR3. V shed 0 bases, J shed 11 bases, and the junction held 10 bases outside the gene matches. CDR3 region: CASSLAQPGQGSAFF. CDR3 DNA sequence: TGTGCCAGCAGCTTAGCTCAACCGGGACAGGGCTCGGCTTTCTTT.

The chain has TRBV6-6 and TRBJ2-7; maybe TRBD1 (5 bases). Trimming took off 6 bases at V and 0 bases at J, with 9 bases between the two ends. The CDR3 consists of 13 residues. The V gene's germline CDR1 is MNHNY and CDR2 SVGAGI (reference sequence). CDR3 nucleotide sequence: TGTGCCAGCAGCCATGGGGCCTCCTACGAGCAGTACTTC. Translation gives CASSHGASYEQYF.

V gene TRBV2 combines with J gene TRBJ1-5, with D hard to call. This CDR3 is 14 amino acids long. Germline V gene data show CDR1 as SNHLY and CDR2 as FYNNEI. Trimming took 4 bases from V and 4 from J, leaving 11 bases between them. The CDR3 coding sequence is TGTGCCAGCAGTGTGGGAGGCCTTAATCAGCCCCAGCATTTT. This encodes CASSVGGLNQPQHF.

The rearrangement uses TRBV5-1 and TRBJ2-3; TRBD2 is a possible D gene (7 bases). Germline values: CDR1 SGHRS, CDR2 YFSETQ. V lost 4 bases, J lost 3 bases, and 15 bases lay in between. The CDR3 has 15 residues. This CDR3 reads CASSRGGGSTDTQYF. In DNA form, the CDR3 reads TGCGCCAGCAGCCGAGGGGGGGGATCTACAGATACGCAGTATTTT.

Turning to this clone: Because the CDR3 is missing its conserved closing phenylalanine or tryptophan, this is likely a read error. CDR3 loop: CASSHGFDYGYTS. The CDR3 DNA follows: TGCGCCAGCAGCCACGGGTTTGACTATGGCTACACCTCC. This chain connects TRBV5-1 to TRBJ1-2; unclear D gene. The V gene lost 4 bases and the J gene lost 3 bases, with 10 bases spanning the gap. Germline-derived CDR1 and CDR2 are SGHRS and YFSETQ. The CDR3 totals 13 residues.

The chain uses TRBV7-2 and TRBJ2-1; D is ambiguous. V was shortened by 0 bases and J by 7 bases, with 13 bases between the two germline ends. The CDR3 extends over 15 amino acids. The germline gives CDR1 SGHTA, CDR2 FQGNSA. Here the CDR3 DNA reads TGTGCCAGCAGCTTAGCTACGGAGCACAATAATGAGCAGTTCTTC. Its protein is CASSLATEHNNEQFF.

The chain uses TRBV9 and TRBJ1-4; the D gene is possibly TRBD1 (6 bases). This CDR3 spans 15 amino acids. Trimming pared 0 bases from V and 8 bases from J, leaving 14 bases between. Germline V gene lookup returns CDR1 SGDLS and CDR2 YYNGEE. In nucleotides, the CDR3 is TGTGCCAGCAGCGTAGCCCCAGGGGCTTTGGAAAAACTGTTTTTT. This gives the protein CASSVAPGALEKLFF.

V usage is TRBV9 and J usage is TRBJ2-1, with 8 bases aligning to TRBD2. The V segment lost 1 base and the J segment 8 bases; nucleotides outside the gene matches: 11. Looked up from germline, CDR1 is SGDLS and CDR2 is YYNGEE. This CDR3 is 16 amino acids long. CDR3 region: CASSVTGRGGRDEQFF. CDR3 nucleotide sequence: TGTGCCAGCAGCGTAACGGGTCGGGGGGGCCGGGATGAGCAGTTCTTC. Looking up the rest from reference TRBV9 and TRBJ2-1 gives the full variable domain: DSGVTQTPKHLITATGQRVTLRCSPRSGDLSVYWYQQSLDQGLQFLIQYYNGEERAKGNILERFSAQQFPDLHSELNLSSLELGDSALYFCASSVTGRGGRDEQFFGPGTRLTVL.

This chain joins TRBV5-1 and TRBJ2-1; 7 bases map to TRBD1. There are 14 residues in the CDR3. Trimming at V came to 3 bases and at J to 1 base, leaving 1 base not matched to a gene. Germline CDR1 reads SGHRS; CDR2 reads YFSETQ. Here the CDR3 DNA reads TGCGCCAGCAGCTGGGACAGATCCTACAATGAGCAGTTCTTC. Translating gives CASSWDRSYNEQFF.

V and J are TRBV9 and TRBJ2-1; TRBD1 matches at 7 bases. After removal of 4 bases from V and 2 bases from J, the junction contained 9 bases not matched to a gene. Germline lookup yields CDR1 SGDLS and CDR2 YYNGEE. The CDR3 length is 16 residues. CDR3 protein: CASSPTGTVTYNEQFF. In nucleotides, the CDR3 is TGTGCCAGCAGCCCGACCGGGACAGTTACCTACAATGAGCAGTTCTTC.

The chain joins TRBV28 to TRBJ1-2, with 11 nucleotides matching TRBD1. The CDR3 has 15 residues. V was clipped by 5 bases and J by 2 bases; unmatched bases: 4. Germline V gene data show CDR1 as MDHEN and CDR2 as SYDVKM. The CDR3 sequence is CASSRRDRGNYGYTF. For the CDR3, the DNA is TGTGCCAGCAGTCGCCGGGACAGGGGGAACTATGGCTACACCTTC.